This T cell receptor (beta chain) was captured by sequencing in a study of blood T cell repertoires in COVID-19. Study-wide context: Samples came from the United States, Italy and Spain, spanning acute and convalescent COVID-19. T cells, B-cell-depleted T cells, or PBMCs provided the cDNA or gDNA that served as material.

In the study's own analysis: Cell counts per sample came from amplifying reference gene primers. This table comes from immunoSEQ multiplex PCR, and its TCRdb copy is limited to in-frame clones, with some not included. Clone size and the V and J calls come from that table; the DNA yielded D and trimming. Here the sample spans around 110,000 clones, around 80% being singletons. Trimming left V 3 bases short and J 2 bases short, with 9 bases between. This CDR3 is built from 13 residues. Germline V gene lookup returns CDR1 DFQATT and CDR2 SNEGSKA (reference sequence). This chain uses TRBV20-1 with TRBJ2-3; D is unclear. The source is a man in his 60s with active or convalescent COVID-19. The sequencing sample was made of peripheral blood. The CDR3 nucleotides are TGCAGTGCTAGTTTCGGAGCCACAGATACGCAGTATTTT. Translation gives CSASFGATDTQYF.